Detailed here is one TCR beta chain. This sample is part of a study of early T cells in non-severe SARS-CoV-2 infection. V dropped 4 bases and J dropped 2 bases, with 8 bases sitting between them. The germline V gene has CDR1 SQVTM and CDR2 ANQGSEA. The CDR3 runs to 12 residues. MiXCR, run by TCRdb on the 5' RACE reads, gives a single entry per CDR3 protein. In the table there are fewer than 90,000 distinct CDR3 sequences, around 14% of which are singletons. Source material: whole blood. The TCR was taken from an adult who was a healthcare worker with PCR-confirmed SARS-CoV-2 infection or an uninfected control (not recorded which). The chain recombines TRBV29-1 with TRBJ2-5; D unclear. The CDR3 sequence: CSVGRVQETQYF. CDR3 bases: TGCAGCGTTGGCCGGGTGCAAGAGACCCAGTACTTC.